One and the same sample provided the 4 T cell receptor beta chains below, sequenced in a study of beta chain features in type 1 diabetes. Study-level results: TCRB CDR3 length was moderately but significantly reduced in all four CD4+ subsets of Type 1 diabetes patients.

cDNA synthesis used the whole RNA isolate, giving expressed TCRB sequences. Profiling relied on immunoSEQ multiplex PCR, and the TCRdb table lists in-frame clones only, not all of them. The sample carries a few hundred thousand clones, over 8.5% recorded once. These TCRs' antigens remain unknown. Sequencing input: central memory CD4+ T cells from blood. These receptors all stem from a man aged 30 to 45 with type 1 diabetes.

The chain carries TRBV4-2 and TRBJ2-2; 8 nucleotides agree with TRBD1. CDR1 is LGHNA and CDR2 is YNFKEQ in the germline V gene. CDR3 size: 17 residues. J was trimmed by 6 bases and V by 4 bases; bases with no gene match: 13. DNA for the CDR3: TGTGCCAGCAGCCGACACCACGAGACAGGGGAGGCCGGGGAGCTGTTTTTT. Encoded protein: CASSRHHETGEAGELFF.

This clone has a count of ten or more. The genes are TRBV4-1 and TRBJ2-1, with D perhaps given as TRBD1 or TRBD2 (5 bases each). The CDR3 has 17 residues. V shed 3 bases and J shed 7 bases, with 22 bases lying between them. Germline V gene lookup returns CDR1 MGHRA and CDR2 YSYEKL. For the CDR3, the DNA is TGCGCCAGCAGCCAGGCCACGGGGCGCGCATCGGGGAATGAGCAGTTCTTC. Translated, it gives CASSQATGRASGNEQFF.

This clone was picked up a small number of times. The rearrangement uses TRBV7-8 and TRBJ1-3; 7 bases are shared with TRBD1. V lost 5 bases to trimming and J lost 7 bases; unmatched junction nucleotides: 8. The length of the CDR3 is 14 residues. Germline V gene sequence: CDR1 SGHVS, CDR2 FQNEAQ. CDR3 amino acids: CASSQGGVQNTIYF. CDR3 DNA: TGTGCCAGCAGCCAGGGGGGGGTTCAGAACACCATATATTTT. Combining the CDR3 with reference TRBV7-8 and TRBJ1-3 gives the whole variable domain GAGVSQSPRYKVAKRGQDVALRCDPISGHVSLFWYQQALGQGPEFLTYFQNEAQLDKSGLPSDRFFAERPEGSVSTLKIQRTQQEDSAVYLCASSQGGVQNTIYFGEGSWLTVV.

There are a few counts of this clone. The V gene is TRBV6-4, the J gene TRBJ1-1; tentative D call: TRBD1 (6 bases). V was trimmed by 6 bases and J by 3 bases, leaving 11 bases between them. Germline V gene data show CDR1 as MRHNA and CDR2 as SNTAGT. CDR3 length equals 13 residues. CDR3 in DNA: TGTGCCAGCAGGGGACAAATATACACTGAAGCTTTCTTT. It is translated as CASRGQIYTEAFF.